This T cell receptor beta chain is from a study of persistence of HIV-infected CD4 T cells. Study observations and caveats: Degenerate expanded CDR3beta sequences were enriched among CMV- and Gag-responding cells.

The CDR3 runs to 13 residues. CDR1 and CDR2 (germline): LNHDA, SQIVND (reference sequence). Deletions cut 3 bases from V and 7 bases from J, with 7 bases between. Overlapping HIV-1 Gag 15-mer peptides at approximately 1 ug per peptide per mL were used. Memory cells lacking CD40L and CD69 with high CD45RO were sorted. With respect to this clone: Its antigen is unidentified.

The immunoSEQ assay was version 4, run in survey mode. TCRdb keeps only in-frame clones here, not all; method: immunoSEQ multiplex PCR. The data show over 60,000 clones, with roughly 77% seen just once and under 2% held by the top ten. This sequence was found in an adult man with HIV who was CMV-seropositive. Sequenced material: CD4+ T cells sorted from PBMCs after approximately 19-hour stimulation, taken from a patient who received antiretroviral therapy. J is TRBJ1-6 and V is TRBV19; unclear D gene. The CDR3 region is CASSMFGNSPLHF. The CDR3 DNA follows: TGTGCCAGTAGTATGTTCGGGAATTCACCCCTCCACTTT.